These 28 T cell receptor beta chains were sequenced from one sample in a study of molecular identifiers for immune sequencing clone quantification. TCRdb redid the calling of the PCR reads with MiXCR, one entry per CDR3 protein. The table has approximately 90,000 distinct CDR3 sequences, 20% to 30% seen once. What was sequenced was naive CD8+ T cells from blood, with Jurkat cell RNA spiked in. Indicated subset: FACS-sorted CD8+CD4-CCR7+CD45RA+ naive T cells. The receptors come from a human donor in good health. Some libraries in this study had Jurkat cell RNA spiked in.

This clonotype was seen many times. J is TRBJ1-1 and V is TRBV29-1; 8 positions match TRBD1. J lost 8 bases, V lost 5 bases, and 10 bases had no gene match. Germline CDR1 and CDR2: SQVTM and ANQGSEA. The CDR3 is 13 amino acids. For the CDR3, the DNA is TGCAGCGTTCAGAGGACAGGGTCCCCGGAAGCTTTCTTT. This sequence encodes CSVQRTGSPEAFF.

This clonotype was picked up a small number of times. The conserved phenylalanine or tryptophan normally closing the CDR3 is absent here, so this likely arose from a read error. This rearrangement joins TRBV29-1 to TRBJ2-1; 11 nucleotides match TRBD2. Germline-derived CDR1 and CDR2 are SQVTM and ANQGSEA. The CDR3 loop spans 14 amino acids. V lost 3 bases to trimming and J lost 4 bases; unmatched junction nucleotides: 2. CDR3 residues: CSVEASGRYNEQFL. For the CDR3, the DNA is TGCAGCGTTGAGGCTAGCGGGAGGTACAATGAGCAGTTCCTC.

This clonotype was observed a few times. This chain connects TRBV15 to TRBJ2-1, with 11 bases fitting TRBD1. The CDR3 extends over 15 amino acids. Germline V CDR1 and CDR2: LNHNV, YYDKDF (reference sequence). V gave up 3 bases and J gave up 6 bases; unmatched junction bases: 4. This CDR3 is CATSRGQGGGNEQFF. CDR3 nucleotide sequence: TGTGCCACCAGCAGGGGACAGGGGGGCGGCAATGAGCAGTTCTTC.

This sequence joins TRBV19 and TRBJ2-7; D not resolved. Between the trimmed V and J ends, which lost 3 bases and 0 bases, there was a span of 12 bases. The CDR3 consists of 15 residues. Germline-derived CDR1 and CDR2 are LNHDA and SQIVND (reference sequence). CDR3 coding DNA: TGTGCCAGTAGTATCAGCTCTAGTCCCTCCTACGAGCAGTACTTC. As protein: CASSISSSPSYEQYF. The whole variable domain, remainder taken from reference TRBV19 and TRBJ2-7, is DGGITQSPKYLFRKEGQNVTLSCEQNLNHDAMYWYRQDPGQGLRLIYYSQIVNDFQKGDIAEGYSVSREKKESFPLTVTSAQKNPTAFYLCASSISSSPSYEQYFGPGTRLTVT.

The table lists this clonotype with many counts. The V and J genes are TRBV7-2 and TRBJ2-1; 8 nucleotides align to TRBD1. CDR3 length: 13 residues. CDR1 and CDR2 from the germline V gene are SGHTA and FQGNSA. With 5 bases clipped from V and 7 bases from J, the junction kept 4 bases outside the gene matches. The CDR3 DNA sequence: TGTGCCAGCAGCCCGACAGGGGAGAATGAGCAGTTCTTC. Translated: CASSPTGENEQFF.

CDR3 amino acids: CASKGVGQLCYGYTF. In DNA, the CDR3 is TGTGCCAGTAAAGGTGTGGGGCAGCTTTGCTATGGCTACACCTTC. The chain is built from TRBV6-5 and TRBJ1-2; tentatively, D is TRBD1 (5 bases). The germline CDR1 and CDR2 sequences are MNHEY and SVGAGI. CDR3 length: 15 residues. The V and J ends lost 9 bases and 4 bases respectively, with 21 bases between them.

The sample holds many counts of this clonotype. The chain couples TRBV9 to TRBJ2-3; the match to TRBD2 covers 7 bases. The CDR3 sequence is 17 residues long. The V and J ends lost 4 bases and 0 bases, in that order; junction bases with no gene match: 11. Germline assignment: CDR1 SGDLS and CDR2 YYNGEE. The CDR3: CASSPRGVGGSTDTQYF. The CDR3 nucleotides are TGTGCCAGCAGCCCCCGAGGGGTCGGGGGGAGCACAGATACGCAGTATTTT.

This clonotype has at least ten counts. The chain employs TRBV27 and TRBJ2-7; D might be TRBD2 (5 bases). Trimming cost V 6 bases and J 0 bases, with 15 bases left between them. CDR3 size: 15 residues. Germline CDR1 and CDR2: MNHEY and SMNVEV (reference sequence). The CDR3 DNA reads as TGTGCCAGCAGGATAAGCGGCACCTTCTCCTACGAGCAGTACTTC. This codes for CASRISGTFSYEQYF.

On this clonotype: Since the CDR3 does not end with the conserved phenylalanine or tryptophan, this likely comes from a read error. The chain is built from TRBV7-9 and TRBJ2-1; weak D call: TRBD2 (5 bases). Germline CDR1 and CDR2: SEHNR and FQNEAQ (reference sequence). V shed 5 bases and J shed 0 bases, with 14 bases lying between them. The CDR3 covers 16 residues. Here the CDR3 reads CASSPQRYYSYNEQFL. The CDR3 DNA is TGTGCCAGCAGCCCGCAGCGGTATTACTCCTACAATGAGCAGTTCCTC.

This clonotype was seen just once. Given a much more abundant clone one base away, this may be a read error. This chain connects TRBV2 to TRBJ2-1; D not certain. Trimming took off 6 bases at V and 1 base at J, with 13 bases between the two ends. Germline V CDR1 and CDR2: SNHLY, FYNNEI. This CDR3 is built from 15 residues. Written as DNA, the CDR3 is TGTGCCAGCAGCCGCCCGGCAAGTTCCTACAATGAGCAGTTCTTC. Translation: CASSRPASSYNEQFF.

Comment on this clonotype: This may arise from a read error, as a much more abundant clone is one base away. The chain is built from TRBV6-2 or TRBV6-3 and TRBJ2-2, with a tentative D call TRBD1 (6 bases). The CDR3 has 17 residues. Per the germline V gene, CDR1 is MNHEY and CDR2 is SVGEGT. CDR3 nucleotides: TGTGCCAGCAGTTACGGGTTAGACAGGACAGACACCGTGGAGCTGTTTTTT. This gives the protein CASSYGLDRTDTVELFF.

This clonotype was counted only a few times. This rearrangement joins TRBV11-2 to TRBJ2-7; 7 nucleotides line up with TRBD1. The germline CDR1 and CDR2 sequences are SGHAT and FQNNGV. J lost 3 bases, V lost 5 bases, and 7 bases had no gene match. The CDR3 contains 14 residues. CDR3 coding DNA: TGTGCCAGCAGCCCCTGGACAGGTATCTACGAGCAGTACTTC. Translated, it gives CASSPWTGIYEQYF.

This clonotype was counted ten times or more. The genes are TRBV4-2 and TRBJ1-1; D may be TRBD1 (5 bases). The CDR3 contains 17 residues. CDR1 and CDR2 (germline): LGHNA, YNFKEQ. V gave up 0 bases and J gave up 3 bases, with 17 bases separating them. In nucleotides, the CDR3 is TGTGCCAGCAGCCAAGATCTCATTGGGGGATGGGACACTGAAGCTTTCTTT. As protein: CASSQDLIGGWDTEAFF.

The genes are TRBV27 and TRBJ2-1; a possible D gene is TRBD2 (7 bases). This CDR3 has 15 amino acids. The V gene lost 3 bases and the J gene lost 4 bases, with 13 bases spanning the gap. Germline values: CDR1 MNHEY, CDR2 SMNVEV (reference sequence). DNA for the CDR3: TGTGCCAGCAGTTTTGGGGGGGGGGCATACAATGAGCAGTTCTTC. Translation: CASSFGGGAYNEQFF.

This clonotype was counted ten times or more. V gene TRBV29-1 combines with J gene TRBJ2-7, with D tentatively TRBD1 (6 bases). Trimming removed 7 bases at V and 2 bases at J, with 12 bases between. The CDR3 is 12 amino acids. The germline CDR1 and CDR2 sequences are SQVTM and ANQGSEA. CDR3 nucleotide sequence: TGCAGCGCCACACAGGGAGCCTACGAGCAGTACTTC. Its translation: CSATQGAYEQYF.

This clonotype has just a few counts. The rearrangement uses TRBV30 and TRBJ2-1; the D gene is possibly TRBD1 (5 bases). This CDR3 has 12 amino acids. V was shortened by 1 base and J by 4 bases, with 5 bases between the two germline ends. The V gene's germline CDR1 is GTSNPN and CDR2 SVGIG (reference sequence). The CDR3 is CAWSEGYNEQFF. The CDR3 nucleotides read TGTGCCTGGAGTGAGGGGTACAATGAGCAGTTCTTC.

Note on this clonotype: Germline is not matched at one junction end, which may reflect a read error. J is TRBJ2-4 and V is TRBV6-2 or TRBV6-3; D remains unclear. Germline CDR1 MNHEY, CDR2 SVGEGT. The CDR3 contains 14 residues. This CDR3 reads CASSGAGPPTIRYF. The CDR3 DNA is TGTGCCAGCAGTGGTGCCGGGCCCCCCACCATTCGGTACTTC.

As to this clonotype: This may arise from a read error, as a much more abundant clone is one base away. The J gene is TRBJ1-1, the V gene TRBV7-9; D is ambiguous. This CDR3 is 15 amino acids long. Germline V CDR1 and CDR2: SEHNR, FQNEAQ (reference sequence). CDR3 DNA: TGTGCCAGCGGCTTCGGTGTGCGGGGAAACACTGAAGCTTTCTTT. It codes for CASGFGVRGNTEAFF.

The chain couples TRBV5-1 to TRBJ2-7; unclear D gene. This CDR3 spans 13 amino acids. V lost 5 bases, J lost 4 bases, and 13 bases lay in between. Germline V gives CDR1 SGHRS, CDR2 YFSETQ. CDR3 coding DNA: TGCGCCAGCAGGCCGCCCGATAAGTACGAGCAGTACTTC. Its translation is CASRPPDKYEQYF.

This clonotype was picked up many times. J is TRBJ1-2 and V is TRBV28, with 10 bases aligning to TRBD1. The germline gives CDR1 MDHEN, CDR2 SYDVKM. J was trimmed by 4 bases and V by 6 bases; bases with no gene match: 14. The length of the CDR3 is 17 residues. CDR3 loop: CASRAGTGVPGSYGYTF. The CDR3, as DNA: TGTGCCAGCAGAGCCGGGACAGGGGTCCCCGGGTCCTATGGCTACACCTTC.

This clonotype was counted ten times or more. The chain recombines TRBV7-9 with TRBJ2-3; TRBD2 matches at 9 bases. This CDR3 region has 14 residues. Germline-derived CDR1 and CDR2 are SEHNR and FQNEAQ (reference sequence). V lost 5 bases to trimming and J lost 6 bases; unmatched junction nucleotides: 6. The CDR3 region is CASSPLAGKDTQYF. The CDR3 DNA reads TGTGCCAGCAGCCCCCTAGCGGGAAAGGATACGCAGTATTTT.

V is TRBV5-1 and J is TRBJ2-7; 8 bases are shared with TRBD1. CDR3 length: 13 amino acids. CDR1 is SGHRS and CDR2 is YFSETQ in the germline V gene. V trimming: 2 bases; J trimming: 6 bases; junction bases outside the gene matches: 4. The CDR3 sequence is CASSFGQGSEQYF. CDR3 in DNA: TGCGCCAGCAGCTTTGGACAGGGTAGCGAGCAGTACTTC.

The table lists this clonotype with a few counts. The chain is built from TRBV7-6 and TRBJ2-7, with a possible D match to TRBD2 (6 bases). Germline-derived CDR1 and CDR2 are SGHVS and FNYEAQ. V was trimmed by 3 bases and J by 4 bases, leaving 16 bases between them. The CDR3 runs 15 residues. The DNA for the CDR3 is TGTGCCAGCAGCTTTGGGACCGGGAGTAGGTACGAGCAGTACTTC. This translates into CASSFGTGSRYEQYF.

Points on this clonotype: At one end, the junction sequence differs from germline, possibly due to a read error. This chain joins TRBV29-1 and TRBJ2-2; TRBD2 aligns across 7 bases. In germline, CDR1 is SQVTM, CDR2 ANQGSEA. This CDR3 contains 15 residues. Here the CDR3 reads CSVEGGSYPSGELSF. CDR3 nucleotides: TGCAGCGTCGAGGGCGGGAGTTATCCTTCCGGGGAGCTGTCTTTT.

There are many counts of this clonotype. The chain couples TRBV2 to TRBJ2-1; 11 nucleotides match TRBD2. Germline V lookup: CDR1 SNHLY, CDR2 FYNNEI. CDR3 length: 17 amino acids. V gave up 2 bases and J gave up 6 bases; unmatched junction bases: 9. The CDR3 loop reads CASSESVAGGPFNEQFF. The CDR3 nucleotides read TGTGCCAGCAGTGAAAGTGTAGCGGGAGGGCCGTTCAATGAGCAGTTCTTC. The entire variable domain, with the rest obtained from reference TRBV2 and TRBJ2-1, is as follows: EPEVTQTPSHQVTQMGQEVILRCVPISNHLYFYWYRQILGQKVEFLVSFYNNEISEKSEIFDDQFSVERPDGSNFTLKIRSTKLEDSAMYFCASSESVAGGPFNEQFFGPGTRLTVL.

The chain has TRBV27 and TRBJ1-5; weak D call: TRBD1 (6 bases). This CDR3 comprises 15 residues. V was clipped by 1 base and J by 6 bases, with 13 bases between them. Germline assignment: CDR1 MNHEY and CDR2 SMNVEV (reference sequence). The CDR3 is CASSLYAGEGQPQHF. The CDR3 nucleotides read TGTGCCAGCAGTTTATACGCAGGGGAGGGTCAGCCCCAGCATTTT.

The sample holds many counts of this clonotype. This chain uses TRBV5-4 with TRBJ2-1, with 10 bases fitting TRBD2. In germline, CDR1 is SGHNT, CDR2 YYREEE (reference sequence). The CDR3 extends over 15 amino acids. The J segment lost 4 bases and the V segment lost 5 bases, leaving 6 bases of the junction unmatched. CDR3 nucleotide sequence: TGTGCCAGCAGAACGTGGACTAGCGGTTACAATGAGCAGTTCTTC. As protein: CASRTWTSGYNEQFF.

The chain uses TRBV28 and TRBJ2-1, with a tentative D call TRBD1 (6 bases). Germline CDR1 and CDR2: MDHEN and SYDVKM. V gave up 2 bases and J gave up 6 bases, with 8 bases separating them. CDR3 length: 13 amino acids. The CDR3 nucleotides read TGTGCCAGCAGTTTAGGACAGCCCAATGAGCAGTTCTTC. The encoded protein is CASSLGQPNEQFF. Full variable domain (outside the CDR3, taken from reference TRBV28 and TRBJ2-1): DVKVTQSSRYLVKRTGEKVFLECVQDMDHENMFWYRQDPGLGLRLIYFSYDVKMKEKGDIPEGYSVSREKKERFSLILESASTNQTSMYLCASSLGQPNEQFFGPGTRLTVL.